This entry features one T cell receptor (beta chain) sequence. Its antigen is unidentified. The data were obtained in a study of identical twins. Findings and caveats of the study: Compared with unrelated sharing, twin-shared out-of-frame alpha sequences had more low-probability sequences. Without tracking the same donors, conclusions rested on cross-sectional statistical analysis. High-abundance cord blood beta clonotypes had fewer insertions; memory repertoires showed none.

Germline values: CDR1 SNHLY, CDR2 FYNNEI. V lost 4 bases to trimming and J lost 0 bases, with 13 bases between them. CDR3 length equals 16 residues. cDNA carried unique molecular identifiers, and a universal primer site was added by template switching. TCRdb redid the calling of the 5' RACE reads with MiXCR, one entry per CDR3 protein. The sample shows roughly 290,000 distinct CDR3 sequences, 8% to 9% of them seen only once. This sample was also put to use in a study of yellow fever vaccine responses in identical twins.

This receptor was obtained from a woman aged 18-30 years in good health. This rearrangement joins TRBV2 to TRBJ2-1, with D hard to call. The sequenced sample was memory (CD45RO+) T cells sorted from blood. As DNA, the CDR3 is TGTGCCAGCAGTGGGGCCACCCGTAGCTCCTACAATGAGCAGTTCTTC. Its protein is CASSGATRSSYNEQFF. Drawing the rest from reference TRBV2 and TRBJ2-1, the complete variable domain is EPEVTQTPSHQVTQMGQEVILRCVPISNHLYFYWYRQILGQKVEFLVSFYNNEISEKSEIFDDQFSVERPDGSNFTLKIRSTKLEDSAMYFCASSGATRSSYNEQFFGPGTRLTVL.